These 31 T cell receptor beta chains were sequenced from one sample in a study of a mutant IDH1 vaccine in newly diagnosed glioma. Assay used: immunoSEQ multiplex PCR; TCRdb lists only in-frame clones, some missing. The sample carries some 95,000 clones, roughly 75% recorded once. The time point denotes: baseline, week 1 (first vaccination visit). The treatment denotes: pre-vaccination baseline after standard-of-care therapy. Sample: PBMCs, taken from a glioma patient treated with radiotherapy, temozolomide or both. These TCRs come from a man aged 35 to 55 with glioma.

This clone was detected a few times. The chain combines TRBV18 with TRBJ1-2; D is perhaps TRBD1 (6 bases). The length of the CDR3 is 14 residues. The V end was cut by 1 base, the J end by 5 bases, with 11 bases between. Germline V gives CDR1 KGHSH, CDR2 LQKENI. CDR3: CASSPQSTGYGYTF. The CDR3 coding sequence is TGTGCCAGCTCACCACAGAGTACAGGGTATGGCTACACCTTC.

As to this clone: The junction does not match germline at one end; this may be a read error. Within the sample, other DNA sequences also encode this same CDR3. J is TRBJ2-7 and V is TRBV12-5; TRBD1 matches 10 bases. This CDR3 region has 15 residues. Germline V gene lookup returns CDR1 LGHNT and CDR2 FRNRAP. CDR3 loop: CASGLVGTGAGEQYF. CDR3 nucleotide sequence: TGTGCCAGTGGTTTGGTCGGGACAGGGGCAGGGGAGCAGTACTTC.

In its sample, this clone was seen once. The rearrangement links TRBV5-1 to TRBJ2-3; D not resolved. The germline V and J ends were trimmed by 0 bases and 1 base, with 12 bases remaining between them. The CDR3 is 16 amino acids. The germline gives CDR1 SGHRS, CDR2 YFSETQ. CDR3 protein: CASSLDGNGRTDTQYF. The CDR3 coding sequence is TGCGCCAGCAGCTTGGACGGAAATGGTCGCACAGATACGCAGTATTTT. Filled out from reference TRBV5-1 and TRBJ2-3, the complete variable domain reads KAGVTQTPRYLIKTRGQQVTLSCSPISGHRSVSWYQQTPGQGLQFLFEYFSETQRNKGNFPGRFSGRQFSNSRSEMNVSTLELGDSALYLCASSLDGNGRTDTQYFGPGTRLTVL.

The chain employs TRBV28 and TRBJ2-7; TRBD2 agrees at 7 bases. Germline CDR1 is MDHEN and CDR2 is SYDVKM. The length of the CDR3 is 12 residues. The V segment lost 7 bases and the J segment 6 bases; nucleotides outside the gene matches: 6. Written as DNA, the CDR3 is TGTGCCAGCACTCGGGGGGTCGGCGAGCAGTACTTC. Residues: CASTRGVGEQYF.

The chain links TRBV15 to TRBJ1-3; D is unclear. Between the trimmed V and J ends, which lost 6 bases and 1 base, there was a span of 13 bases. CDR3 size: 15 residues. Per the germline V gene, CDR1 is LNHNV and CDR2 is YYDKDF (reference sequence). DNA of the CDR3: TGTGCCACCAGTCGCGGACGTCGTTCTGGAAACACCATATATTTT. Protein sequence: CATSRGRRSGNTIYF.

The V call is TRBV18, the J call TRBJ2-3; D ambiguous. Trimming shortened V by 3 bases and J by 0 bases, and 7 bases separated the two germline ends. This CDR3 has 14 residues. CDR1 and CDR2 (germline): KGHSH, LQKENI. The CDR3 nucleotides read TGTGCCAGCTCACCCCCAGTTAGCACAGATACGCAGTATTTT. Translated: CASSPPVSTDTQYF.

The chain links TRBV27 to TRBJ1-5; possible D gene TRBD1, 6 bases. The CDR3 extends over 14 amino acids. V dropped 5 bases and J dropped 5 bases, with 13 bases sitting between them. Germline CDR1 MNHEY, CDR2 SMNVEV (reference sequence). The chain's CDR3 is CASSPPQGDQPQHF. In DNA, the CDR3 is TGTGCCAGCAGTCCCCCACAGGGAGATCAGCCCCAGCATTTT.

The chain links TRBV6-4 to TRBJ2-1; 11 bases align to TRBD2. CDR1 is MRHNA and CDR2 is SNTAGT in the germline V gene. The CDR3 runs 15 residues. V trimming: 8 bases; J trimming: 7 bases; junction bases outside the gene matches: 10. The CDR3 DNA follows: TGTGCCAGCCGACTTATAGCGGGAGGGCAAAATGAGCAGTTCTTC. This encodes CASRLIAGGQNEQFF.

This chain uses TRBV21-1 with TRBJ1-5. TRBV21-1 is labeled a pseudogene. CDR3 size: 19 residues. The CDR3 reads CASSKEGRLSEYSNQPQHF. The CDR3 nucleotides read TGTGCCAGCAGCAAAGAGGGACGATTATCTGAATATAGCAATCAGCCCCAGCATTTT.

The chain couples TRBV4-3 to TRBJ1-2; a possible D gene is TRBD1 (5 bases). V shed 4 bases and J shed 4 bases, with 16 bases lying between them. Germline V gene sequence: CDR1 LGHNA, CDR2 YSLEER. This CDR3 comprises 15 residues. The CDR3 DNA is TGCGCCAGCAGCCCGGGGATGGGGGGAGGCTATGGCTACACCTTC. The encoded protein is CASSPGMGGGYGYTF.

This chain's CDR3 is CASSPSGGMNTEAFF. As DNA, the CDR3 is TGTGCCAGCTCACCGTCAGGGGGCATGAACACTGAAGCTTTCTTT. The genes are TRBV18 and TRBJ1-1, with 8 bases aligning to TRBD1. This CDR3 region has 15 residues. V gave up 3 bases and J gave up 0 bases; unmatched junction bases: 3. The germline V gene has CDR1 KGHSH and CDR2 LQKENI.

The chain uses TRBV14 and TRBJ2-5; a weak D match, TRBD2 (5 bases). V was cut by 5 bases and J by 2 bases, with 15 bases left in between. The CDR3 is 15 residues long. Germline values: CDR1 SGHDN, CDR2 FVKESK. The CDR3 loop is CASSILRGLQETQYF. For the CDR3, the DNA is TGTGCCAGCAGCATATTGAGAGGGCTACAAGAGACCCAGTACTTC.

The V call is TRBV10-3, the J call TRBJ2-2; no reliable D call. Germline V gives CDR1 ENHRY, CDR2 SYGVKD. The CDR3 runs 14 residues. Trimming took 3 bases from V and 1 from J, leaving 6 bases between them. The CDR3 reads CAISEIQNTGELFF. CDR3 DNA sequence: TGTGCCATCAGTGAAATACAGAACACCGGGGAGCTGTTTTTT.

This chain links TRBV7-2 with TRBJ1-4; 7 bases are shared with TRBD1. The CDR3 is 13 amino acids. Germline V gene sequence: CDR1 SGHTA, CDR2 FQGNSA. After removal of 5 bases from V and 8 bases from J, the junction contained 5 bases not matched to a gene. The CDR3 region is CASSPGQSEKLFF. The CDR3 nucleotides are TGTGCCAGCAGCCCGGGACAGTCAGAAAAACTGTTTTTT. The full variable domain, with the rest looked up from reference TRBV7-2 and TRBJ1-4, is GAGVSQSPSNKVTEKGKDVELRCDPISGHTALYWYRQSLGQGLEFLIYFQGNSAPDKSGLPSDRFSAERTGGSVSTLTIQRTQQEDSAVYLCASSPGQSEKLFFGSGTQLSVL.

The genes are TRBV11-2 and TRBJ2-7, with 13 positions matching TRBD2. The CDR3 has 19 residues. CDR1 is SGHAT, CDR2 FQNNGV, per germline. V lost 4 bases to trimming and J lost 0 bases; unmatched junction nucleotides: 12. CDR3 coding DNA: TGTGCCAGCAGCTCACCCGGACTAGCGGGAGCCCACTCCTCCTACGAGCAGTACTTC. Its translation is CASSSPGLAGAHSSYEQYF.

The chain couples TRBV9 to TRBJ1-4, with D perhaps TRBD1 (5 bases). Between the trimmed V and J ends, which lost 4 bases and 8 bases, there was a span of 12 bases. The CDR3 loop spans 13 amino acids. CDR1 and CDR2 from the germline V gene are SGDLS and YYNGEE. In DNA, the CDR3 is TGTGCCAGCAGCACCAGGGATTGGGAAAAACTGTTTTTT. This sequence encodes CASSTRDWEKLFF.

The rearrangement links TRBV29-1 to TRBJ2-7, with TRBD1 as a possible D gene (6 bases). This CDR3 spans 14 amino acids. Germline V gene lookup returns CDR1 SQVTM and CDR2 ANQGSEA. The V gene lost 7 bases and the J gene lost 1 base, with 17 bases spanning the gap. CDR3 loop: CSAEGARGSYEQYF. The CDR3, as DNA: TGCAGCGCCGAAGGGGCCAGGGGATCCTACGAGCAGTACTTC.

The chain links TRBV5-1 to TRBJ2-5; 11 positions match TRBD2. The ends lost 4 bases at V and 0 bases at J; junction bases unmatched: 8. Germline assignment: CDR1 SGHRS and CDR2 YFSETQ. This CDR3 comprises 17 residues. The CDR3, as DNA: TGCGCCAGCAGCCGGAGGGCTAGCGGGGGGTACCAAGAGACCCAGTACTTC. It codes for CASSRRASGGYQETQYF.

The V call is TRBV19, the J call TRBJ1-2; TRBD1 is a possible D gene (5 bases). Trimming took off 3 bases at V and 8 bases at J, with 13 bases between the two ends. CDR1 is LNHDA, CDR2 SQIVND, per germline (reference sequence). The CDR3 is 13 amino acids. The CDR3: CASSIAGNRGYTF. CDR3 nucleotides: TGTGCCAGTAGTATCGCAGGGAATAGGGGCTACACCTTC.

This chain uses TRBV5-6 with TRBJ2-7, with 7 bases lining up with TRBD1. Germline V lookup: CDR1 SGHDT, CDR2 YYEEEE. The CDR3 totals 14 residues. The V gene end was trimmed by 2 bases and the J gene end by 5 bases; junction bases not matched to a gene: 7. The CDR3 region has the DNA TGTGCCAGCAGCTTCACAGGGGCCGCGAACGAGCAGTACTTC. Its translation is CASSFTGAANEQYF.

To note about this clone: Relative to the germline gene, one junction end is altered; a read error may explain this. The chain links TRBV7-7 to TRBJ2-5; D not certain. CDR3 size: 12 residues. Germline CDR1 is SSHAT and CDR2 is FNYEAQ (reference sequence). The CDR3 sequence: CASSPNQETQYF. DNA for the CDR3: TGTGCTAGCAGTCCGAACCAAGAGACCCAGTACTTC.

The genes are TRBV5-5 and TRBJ2-4; D might be TRBD1 (5 bases). The CDR3 spans 14 residues. The V end lost 0 bases, the J end lost 6 bases, and 10 bases lay between the germline ends. Germline CDR1 SGHKS, CDR2 YYEKEE (reference sequence). CDR3 bases: TGTGCCAGCAGCTTGGTCGGCAGGGCAAACATTCAGTACTTC. Amino acids: CASSLVGRANIQYF.

This clone was observed a handful of times. The gene calls are TRBV2 and TRBJ2-1; the D is unclear. V was trimmed by 7 bases and J by 8 bases, leaving 9 bases between them. This CDR3 has 11 amino acids. Germline V CDR1 and CDR2: SNHLY, FYNNEI. The CDR3 here is CASTSTDEQFF. CDR3 nucleotide sequence: TGTGCCAGCACCTCGACCGATGAGCAGTTCTTC. Full variable domain (rest looked up from reference TRBV2 and TRBJ2-1): EPEVTQTPSHQVTQMGQEVILRCVPISNHLYFYWYRQILGQKVEFLVSFYNNEISEKSEIFDDQFSVERPDGSNFTLKIRSTKLEDSAMYFCASTSTDEQFFGPGTRLTVL.

The rearrangement joins TRBV7-9 to TRBJ2-7, with TRBD2 matching over 13 bases. The CDR3 contains 16 residues. Trimming cost V 4 bases and J 6 bases; bases outside gene matches: 9. CDR1 is SEHNR, CDR2 FQNEAQ, per germline (reference sequence). Here the CDR3 DNA reads TGTGCCAGCAGCTGGGGACTAGCGGGGACTTATGCCGAGCAGTACTTC. This codes for CASSWGLAGTYAEQYF.

This chain links TRBV2 with TRBJ2-5, with D perhaps matching TRBD1 or TRBD2 (6 bases each). This CDR3 region has 15 residues. Germline V gene data show CDR1 as SNHLY and CDR2 as FYNNEI. The V gene lost 6 bases and the J gene lost 2 bases, with 16 bases spanning the gap. CDR3 sequence reads: CASRNRLGQQETQYF. CDR3 coding DNA: TGTGCCAGCAGAAACAGACTAGGACAGCAAGAGACCCAGTACTTC. Full variable domain (rest looked up from reference TRBV2 and TRBJ2-5): EPEVTQTPSHQVTQMGQEVILRCVPISNHLYFYWYRQILGQKVEFLVSFYNNEISEKSEIFDDQFSVERPDGSNFTLKIRSTKLEDSAMYFCASRNRLGQQETQYFGPGTRLLVL.

The table lists this clone with a few counts. The chain combines TRBV7-2 with TRBJ2-3, with a weak D call TRBD2 (5 bases). From germline, CDR1 is SGHTA and CDR2 FQGNSA. This CDR3 is 18 amino acids long. Trimming took off 1 base at V and 3 bases at J, with 20 bases between the two ends. The CDR3 spells CASSLEYGVQEVTDTQYF. In DNA form, the CDR3 reads TGTGCCAGCAGCTTAGAGTATGGGGTCCAGGAGGTGACAGATACGCAGTATTTT.

The gene calls are TRBV9 and TRBJ2-7; 13 positions agree with TRBD2. Per the germline V gene, CDR1 is SGDLS and CDR2 is YYNGEE. The CDR3 has 16 residues. V gave up 2 bases and J gave up 1 base; unmatched junction bases: 3. The DNA for the CDR3 is TGTGCCAGCAGCGTCGGGACTAGCGGGGAGTCCTACGAGCAGTACTTC. The encoded protein is CASSVGTSGESYEQYF.

The chain employs TRBV9 and TRBJ2-7, with 10 bases matching TRBD1. V shed 1 base, J shed 4 bases, and the junction held 5 bases outside the gene matches. CDR1 is SGDLS, CDR2 YYNGEE, per germline. CDR3 length equals 15 residues. This CDR3 reads CASSVRDRGVYEQYF. The CDR3 DNA reads TGTGCCAGCAGCGTACGGGACAGGGGAGTTTACGAGCAGTACTTC. Combining the CDR3 with reference TRBV9 and TRBJ2-7 gives the whole variable domain DSGVTQTPKHLITATGQRVTLRCSPRSGDLSVYWYQQSLDQGLQFLIQYYNGEERAKGNILERFSAQQFPDLHSELNLSSLELGDSALYFCASSVRDRGVYEQYFGPGTRLTVT.

The chain links TRBV15 to TRBJ2-7, with TRBD1 identical over 9 bases. The CDR3 length is 13 residues. Germline V lookup: CDR1 LNHNV, CDR2 YYDKDF (reference sequence). The J segment lost 3 bases and the V segment lost 9 bases, leaving 6 bases of the junction unmatched. For the CDR3, the DNA is TGTGCCACAAAACAGGGACAGGGCTACGAGCAGTACTTC. Protein product: CATKQGQGYEQYF.

This clone was found a few times. The J gene is TRBJ1-2, the V gene TRBV7-2; D ambiguous. Trimming pared 3 bases from V and 1 base from J, leaving 6 bases between. This CDR3 has 13 residues. Germline loops: CDR1 SGHTA, CDR2 FQGNSA. The CDR3 is CASSFEVNYGYTF. The CDR3 coding sequence is TGTGCCAGCAGCTTCGAGGTTAACTATGGCTACACCTTC.

This chain uses TRBV6-1 with TRBJ2-5; D ambiguous. The germline gives CDR1 MNHNS, CDR2 SASEGT. V was trimmed by 0 bases and J by 7 bases, leaving 6 bases between them. There are 12 residues in the CDR3. The CDR3 is CASSEAAGTQYF. DNA for the CDR3: TGTGCCAGCAGTGAAGCGGCTGGGACCCAGTACTTC.